The 30 T cell receptor beta chains presented below share a single source sample, sequenced in a study of blood T cell repertoires in COVID-19. The repertoire was sequenced with immunoSEQ multiplex PCR; TCRdb's copy has only in-frame clones and lacks some. The data show 310,000 or so clones, approximately 91% seen once. The sequenced sample consisted of PBMCs or T cells enriched from blood (not recorded which). The receptors were sampled from a woman aged 40 to 50 who had recovered from COVID-19.

The chain employs TRBV4-2 and TRBJ1-5; D call uncertain. CDR3 size: 15 residues. The V gene's germline CDR1 is LGHNA and CDR2 YNFKEQ. Trimming left V 0 bases short and J 2 bases short, with 8 bases between. The CDR3 region has the DNA TGTGCCAGCAGCCAAGAGTGGCGGGGCAATCAGCCCCAGCATTTT. Amino acid sequence: CASSQEWRGNQPQHF.

The V and J genes are TRBV29-1 and TRBJ1-5, with 7 bases identical to TRBD1. CDR1 is SQVTM and CDR2 is ANQGSEA in the germline V gene. Trimming at V came to 5 bases and at J to 2 bases, leaving 6 bases not matched to a gene. The CDR3 is 14 residues long. The CDR3 reads CSVRQGEGNQPQHF. In nucleotides, the CDR3 is TGCAGCGTTCGACAGGGAGAGGGCAATCAGCCCCAGCATTTT. The full variable domain, with the rest looked up from reference TRBV29-1 and TRBJ1-5, is SAVISQKPSRDICQRGTSLTIQCQVDSQVTMMFWYRQQPGQSLTLIATANQGSEATYESGFVIDKFPISRPNLTFSTLTVSNMSPEDSSIYLCSVRQGEGNQPQHFGDGTRLSIL.

V gene TRBV28 combines with J gene TRBJ2-7, with D possibly being TRBD2 (6 bases). The germline CDR1 and CDR2 sequences are MDHEN and SYDVKM. CDR3 size: 15 residues. With 4 bases removed from V and 2 bases from J, the gap between germline ends came to 15 bases. The CDR3 bases are TGTGCCAGCAGTTCCCTCGGAGGGAAAGCCTACGAGCAGTACTTC. Translation gives CASSSLGGKAYEQYF.

This clone was detected only a few times. In DNA form, the CDR3 reads TGTGCCAGCAGCTTAGGTCCAGTAACTGAAGCTTTCTTT. This gives the protein CASSLGPVTEAFF. The chain combines TRBV11-2 with TRBJ1-1; no definite D call. The V gene lost 1 base and the J gene lost 5 bases, with 8 bases spanning the gap. The CDR3 runs to 13 residues. CDR1 and CDR2 from the germline V gene are SGHAT and FQNNGV.

The chain combines TRBV4-1 with TRBJ2-2; TRBD1 agrees at 8 bases. The ends lost 10 bases at V and 1 base at J; junction bases unmatched: 8. CDR1 and CDR2 (germline): MGHRA, YSYEKL. The CDR3 runs 15 residues. Written as DNA, the CDR3 is TGCGCCACCCGTGCCGGGACAGGGAACACCGGGGAGCTGTTTTTT. Translation: CATRAGTGNTGELFF.

The chain uses TRBV6-5 and TRBJ2-5, with D possibly matching TRBD1 (6 bases). V gave up 6 bases and J gave up 5 bases, with 16 bases separating them. The CDR3 sequence is 14 residues long. Germline V gene lookup returns CDR1 MNHEY and CDR2 SVGAGI. The CDR3 nucleotides read TGTGCCAGCAGGCCCCCCGCAGGGGAGGAGACCCAGTACTTC. It encodes CASRPPAGEETQYF.

CDR3 coding DNA: TGTGCCAGCTGTAGCGGGAGGCGTACCTACGAGCAGTACTTC. This codes for CASCSGRRTYEQYF. The V call is TRBV18, the J call TRBJ2-7, with 10 bases fitting TRBD2. The germline gives CDR1 KGHSH, CDR2 LQKENI. This CDR3 spans 14 amino acids. The ends lost 7 bases at V and 2 bases at J; junction bases unmatched: 5.

The chain carries TRBV4-1 and TRBJ1-5; D is ambiguous. The V end lost 4 bases, the J end lost 5 bases, and 9 bases lay between the germline ends. Germline CDR1 is MGHRA and CDR2 is YSYEKL. This CDR3 comprises 13 residues. The CDR3 DNA is TGCGCCAGCAGCCGATCACTCGATCAGCCCCAGCATTTT. This gives the protein CASSRSLDQPQHF.

CDR3 DNA: TGTGCCACCCCCCGGGGAGTCAGGAGCACAGATACGCAGTATTTT. Amino acids: CATPRGVRSTDTQYF. The chain links TRBV10-3 to TRBJ2-3, with D possibly being TRBD2 (5 bases). This CDR3 region has 15 residues. Germline CDR1 and CDR2: ENHRY and SYGVKD. Trimming took 10 bases from V and 0 from J, leaving 17 bases between them.

The chain carries TRBV30 and TRBJ1-4; a possible D gene is TRBD1 (5 bases). The CDR3 extends over 14 amino acids. With 3 bases removed from V and 3 bases from J, the gap between germline ends came to 11 bases. The V gene's germline CDR1 is GTSNPN and CDR2 SVGIG (reference sequence). This CDR3 reads CAWRADSPNEKLFF. In DNA form, the CDR3 reads TGTGCCTGGAGGGCAGACAGTCCTAATGAAAAACTGTTTTTT.

The J gene is TRBJ2-7, the V gene TRBV10-2; D gene ambiguous. Trimming shortened V by 3 bases and J by 1 base, and 4 bases separated the two germline ends. The CDR3 loop spans 12 amino acids. From germline, CDR1 is WSHSY and CDR2 SAAADI. The CDR3: CASSDISYEQYF. The CDR3 nucleotides read TGCGCCAGCAGTGATATATCCTACGAGCAGTACTTC.

CDR3 bases: TGTGCCAGCAGCTTAGCTCTACCCCAAGAGACCCAGTACTTC. As protein: CASSLALPQETQYF. V usage is TRBV11-2 and J usage is TRBJ2-5; D gene ambiguous. Germline CDR1 SGHAT, CDR2 FQNNGV. Trimming pared 1 base from V and 1 base from J, leaving 7 bases between. The CDR3 loop spans 14 amino acids.

This clone was detected only a few times. The chain recombines TRBV24-1 with TRBJ2-2; perhaps TRBD1 as D (5 bases). The V end was cut by 3 bases, the J end by 0 bases, with 10 bases between. From germline, CDR1 is KGHDR and CDR2 SFDVKD. The CDR3 totals 16 residues. The CDR3, as DNA: TGTGCCACCAGTGATCGGACATCTGCGAACACCGGGGAGCTGTTTTTT. Translated: CATSDRTSANTGELFF.

The rearrangement joins TRBV11-3 to TRBJ1-1; perhaps TRBD1 as D (6 bases). The CDR3 length is 14 residues. Germline lookup yields CDR1 SGHNT and CDR2 YENEEA. Trimming pared 5 bases from V and 0 bases from J, leaving 10 bases between. The CDR3 sequence: CASSNGQLNTEAFF. CDR3 in DNA: TGTGCCAGCAGCAATGGACAGTTGAACACTGAAGCTTTCTTT.

The gene calls are TRBV18 and TRBJ2-7; weak D call: TRBD1 (6 bases). Deletions cut 2 bases from V and 5 bases from J, with 10 bases between. The CDR3 is made up of 13 amino acids. Germline lookup yields CDR1 KGHSH and CDR2 LQKENI. CDR3 coding DNA: TGTGCCAGCTCACCAACAGGGCAGGACGAGCAGTACTTC. It translates to CASSPTGQDEQYF.

The rearrangement links TRBV11-2 to TRBJ2-7, with TRBD1 matching 8 bases. The V and J ends lost 6 bases and 3 bases, in that order; junction bases with no gene match: 10. Germline V CDR1 and CDR2: SGHAT, FQNNGV. The CDR3 contains 15 residues. DNA for the CDR3: TGTGCCAGCAGTAGGGACAGGCAGCAGGGCTACGAGCAGTACTTC. Protein: CASSRDRQQGYEQYF.

This chain connects TRBV29-1 to TRBJ2-7; tentative D call: TRBD2 (6 bases). Germline V gives CDR1 SQVTM, CDR2 ANQGSEA. The CDR3 runs 12 residues. V was pared by 6 bases and J by 3 bases, with 12 bases between. CDR3 amino acids: CSVTGTGYEQYF. Here the CDR3 DNA reads TGCAGCGTAACCGGGACTGGCTACGAGCAGTACTTC.

V gene TRBV3-1 (or the pseudogene TRBV3-2) combines with J gene TRBJ2-3, with D tentatively TRBD1 (5 bases). The CDR3 is 17 residues long. Germline loops: CDR1 LGHDT, CDR2 YNNKEL (reference sequence). Trimming removed 0 bases at V and 2 bases at J, with 15 bases between. CDR3 amino acids: CASSQDLGRGDTDTQYF. The CDR3 DNA follows: TGTGCCAGCAGCCAAGATCTTGGTAGGGGCGACACAGATACGCAGTATTTT.

The chain links TRBV5-6 to TRBJ1-2; 10 bases map to TRBD1. This CDR3 region has 15 residues. The germline V gene encodes CDR1 SGHDT and CDR2 YYEEEE. V was clipped by 4 bases and J by 2 bases; unmatched bases: 5. The CDR3 reads CASSRDRGLNYGYTF. CDR3 coding DNA: TGTGCCAGCAGCCGCGACAGGGGGCTGAACTATGGCTACACCTTC.

This chain uses TRBV3-1 (or the pseudogene TRBV3-2) with TRBJ1-2; D call uncertain. The CDR3 runs 11 residues. CDR1 and CDR2 from the germline V gene are LGHDT and YNNKEL (reference sequence). Trimming took off 4 bases at V and 5 bases at J, with 5 bases between the two ends. CDR3 protein: CASSPGYGYTF. DNA of the CDR3: TGTGCCAGCAGCCCGGGATATGGCTACACCTTC.

This clone has only a few counts. The rearrangement links TRBV27 to TRBJ2-2; 9 bases align to TRBD1. The V segment lost 1 base and the J segment 6 bases; nucleotides outside the gene matches: 6. Germline V gives CDR1 MNHEY, CDR2 SMNVEV (reference sequence). The CDR3 length is 16 residues. DNA for the CDR3: TGTGCCAGCAGTTTATATGAGACAGGGGGGGCCGGGGAGCTGTTTTTT. Protein sequence: CASSLYETGGAGELFF.

This chain uses TRBV19 with TRBJ2-7, with 8 bases identical to TRBD1. The V gene's germline CDR1 is LNHDA and CDR2 SQIVND (reference sequence). The junction had 3 bases not matched to a gene; V was cut back by 5 bases and J by 3 bases. The CDR3 loop spans 13 amino acids. The CDR3 region has the DNA TGTGCCAGTAGTGCGACAGGGGTCTACGAGCAGTACTTC. This encodes CASSATGVYEQYF. The whole variable domain, filled in from reference TRBV19 and TRBJ2-7, reads DGGITQSPKYLFRKEGQNVTLSCEQNLNHDAMYWYRQDPGQGLRLIYYSQIVNDFQKGDIAEGYSVSREKKESFPLTVTSAQKNPTAFYLCASSATGVYEQYFGPGTRLTVT.

The genes are TRBV18 and TRBJ2-3, with 8 bases aligning to TRBD1. V was pared by 3 bases and J by 1 base, with 0 bases of the junction left unmatched. The CDR3 runs to 14 residues. Germline values: CDR1 KGHSH, CDR2 LQKENI. The CDR3 DNA reads as TGTGCCAGCTCACCGACAGGGGGCACAGATACGCAGTATTTT. Amino acids: CASSPTGGTDTQYF.

The rearrangement links TRBV27 to TRBJ1-1, with TRBD1 as a possible D gene (5 bases). Trimming removed 3 bases at V and 0 bases at J, with 8 bases between. The V gene's germline CDR1 is MNHEY and CDR2 SMNVEV (reference sequence). There are 14 residues in the CDR3. The CDR3 spells CASSFNRLNTEAFF. CDR3 nucleotides: TGTGCCAGCAGTTTTAACAGGCTGAACACTGAAGCTTTCTTT.

The gene calls are TRBV9 and TRBJ2-2; weak D call: TRBD2 (5 bases). The germline V gene encodes CDR1 SGDLS and CDR2 YYNGEE. There are 15 residues in the CDR3. V lost 4 bases, J lost 8 bases, and 18 bases lay in between. The CDR3 nucleotides read TGTGCCAGCAGCCGCGTGCCAGGACTTCGTGGGGAGCTGTTTTTT. Translated: CASSRVPGLRGELFF.

In DNA form, the CDR3 reads TGTGCCAGCAGCCTTACTGGAGAGACCCAGTACTTC. Protein product: CASSLTGETQYF. This chain connects TRBV3-1 (or the pseudogene TRBV3-2) to TRBJ2-5; D is unclear. This CDR3 is built from 12 residues. The germline V gene encodes CDR1 LGHDT and CDR2 YNNKEL (reference sequence). Trimming cost V 4 bases and J 4 bases, with 7 bases left between them.

V and J are TRBV5-1 and TRBJ2-7; 9 bases fit TRBD2. After removal of 4 bases from V and 2 bases from J, the junction contained 4 bases not matched to a gene. Looked up from germline, CDR1 is SGHRS and CDR2 is YFSETQ. The CDR3 contains 14 residues. The CDR3 protein is CASSMTSGAYEQYF. The CDR3 nucleotides read TGCGCCAGCAGCATGACTAGCGGAGCCTACGAGCAGTACTTC.

The V gene is TRBV29-1, the J gene TRBJ1-1; D is perhaps TRBD1 (6 bases). Germline V gene lookup returns CDR1 SQVTM and CDR2 ANQGSEA. This CDR3 comprises 12 residues. With 6 bases removed from V and 7 bases from J, the gap between germline ends came to 15 bases. The CDR3 sequence is CSVLPQGNEAFF. In DNA, the CDR3 is TGCAGCGTACTACCACAGGGCAATGAAGCTTTCTTT. Based on the CDR3 plus reference TRBV29-1 and TRBJ1-1, the full variable domain is SAVISQKPSRDICQRGTSLTIQCQVDSQVTMMFWYRQQPGQSLTLIATANQGSEATYESGFVIDKFPISRPNLTFSTLTVSNMSPEDSSIYLCSVLPQGNEAFFGQGTRLTVV.

Written as DNA, the CDR3 is TGTGCCAGCAGCCGCCTGGGTAGCGGGGACACAGATACGCAGTATTTT. This codes for CASSRLGSGDTDTQYF. The chain combines TRBV27 with TRBJ2-3, with 8 bases fitting TRBD2. This CDR3 region has 16 residues. Trimming removed 6 bases from V and 2 bases from J; junction bases left unmatched: 10. CDR1 and CDR2 (germline): MNHEY, SMNVEV (reference sequence).

The rearrangement links TRBV24-1 to TRBJ2-1, with D perhaps matching TRBD2 (7 bases). The length of the CDR3 is 14 residues. The germline V gene has CDR1 KGHDR and CDR2 SFDVKD. The ends were cut back, 4 bases at V and 10 bases at J, with 16 bases in the middle. CDR3 in amino acids: CATSERGGSWEQFF. The CDR3 region has the DNA TGTGCCACCAGTGAGAGGGGGGGCTCGTGGGAGCAGTTCTTC.